The sequence of this T cell receptor (beta chain) was determined in a study of T cells in Graves' hyperthyroidism and ophthalmopathy. At the level of the study: Peripheral blood was obtained at initial diagnosis, preceding any treatment.

Amplified TCR beta CDR3 regions derived from RNA transcripts. HTBI primers were the set used in a first-round RT-PCR of the TCR CDR3. TCRdb redid the calling of the multiplex PCR reads with MiXCR, one entry per CDR3 protein. Among under 650,000 distinct CDR3 sequences listed, roughly 15% were seen once. This clonotype was counted at least ten times. If no ophthalmopathy progression occurred within 18 months, Graves' hyperthyroidism was stable. Hyperthyroidism in the patients, aged 18 to 65, was newly diagnosed and under 2 months in duration. Orbital computed tomography and thyroid ultrasound, together with serum TRAb and thyroxine and clinical symptoms, were used for diagnoses. This receptor was obtained from a woman in her thirties with Graves' hyperthyroidism. Specimen: blood.

The DNA for the CDR3 is TGTGCCTGGAGTGTCGGGGATGGTCAGCCCCAGCATTTT. Translated: CAWSVGDGQPQHF. The chain employs TRBV30 and TRBJ1-5; the D is unclear. The CDR3 spans 13 residues. Trimming took 0 bases from V and 6 from J, leaving 9 bases between them. The germline gives CDR1 GTSNPN, CDR2 SVGIG (reference sequence).